The rows below give T cell receptor beta chains drawn from one sample of a study of technical replicates of blood from a handful of donors. TCRdb's table, derived via immunoSEQ multiplex PCR, lists solely in-frame clones and lacks some. Here the sample spans approximately 75,000 clones, 95% to 98% being singletons. Specimen: T cells isolated from PBMCs. The receptors here all came from a human donor in good health. CDR3s include the opening cysteine and the closing phenylalanine or tryptophan. D genes are given only for firm matches. Size is stated for part of the rows, as once, few or many counts, or as a class when the clone is expanded.

>TRBD1|TRBV6-5|-|TRBJ1-4
TGTGCCAGCGGATTACAGGGGTATAATGAAAAACTGTTTTTT
CASGLQGYNEKLFF
>-|TRBV19|-|TRBJ2-7
TGTGCCAGTAGCCTCGAGGGGGGGGGCTACGAGCAGTACTTC
CASSLEGGGYEQYF
>-|TRBV5-4|-|TRBJ1-2
TGTGCCAGCAGCCTGCCCACAGCTAACTATGGCTACACCTTC
CASSLPTANYGYTF
>TRBD1|TRBV4-1|-|TRBJ2-3
TGCGCCAGCAGCCAAGAGGTTGGGACAGGGGATAAATTGACAGATACGCAGTATTTT
CASSQEVGTGDKLTDTQYF
>TRBD1|TRBV6-5|-|TRBJ1-5
TGTGCCAGCAGTTCGGGACAGGCGTTGCACCAGCCCCAGCATTTT
CASSSGQALHQPQHF
>TRBD1|TRBV19|-|TRBJ1-1
TGTGCCAGTAGTGTCGACAGGGGTCGTCTGAACACTGAAGCTTTCTTT
CASSVDRGRLNTEAFF
>TRBD2|TRBV11-3|-|TRBJ2-7
TGTGCCAGCAGCTTAGATCCGGGACTAGGGGGATACGAGCAGTACTTC
CASSLDPGLGGYEQYF
>TRBD2|TRBV11-2|-|TRBJ2-7
TGTGCCAGCAGCTTTGGACTAGCCTACGAGCAGTACTTC
CASSFGLAYEQYF
>-|TRBV5-1|-|TRBJ1-2
TGCGCCAGCAGCAGGGAAAACAGGGTTCGCTATGGCTACACCTTC
CASSRENRVRYGYTF
>-|TRBV18|-|TRBJ1-5
TGTGCCAGCTCAACTCCTACAGGGAATGACAATCAGCCCCAGCATTTT
CASSTPTGNDNQPQHF
>-|TRBV10-3|-|TRBJ1-2
TGTGCCATCAGTGAGTCTCCCAGGGCGTGGTATGGCTACACCTTC
CAISESPRAWYGYTF
>-|TRBV19|-|TRBJ1-1
TGTGCCAGTAACTCACAGGGTCCCCCTGACACTGAAGCTTTCTTT
CASNSQGPPDTEAFF
>-|TRBV7-9|-|TRBJ1-4
TGTGCCAGCAGCTTAACGGGAGAAAAACTGTTTTTT
CASSLTGEKLFF
>TRBD1|TRBV7-9|-|TRBJ1-5
TGTGCCAGCACCTCAGGGGGAAATCAGCCCCAGCATTTT
CASTSGGNQPQHF
>TRBD2|TRBV28|-|TRBJ2-1
TGTGCCAGCATGGGGAGGGCAAATGAGCAGTTCTTC
CASMGRANEQFF
>-|TRBV5-1|-|TRBJ2-2
TGCGCCAGCCCGGGGGACACCGGGGAGCTGTTTTTT
CASPGDTGELFF
>-|TRBV6-5|-|TRBJ2-2
TGTGCCAGCAGTCACCCACTCGGGTGGGAGCTGTTTTTT
CASSHPLGWELFF
>TRBD1|TRBV18|-|TRBJ2-7
TGTGCCAGCTCACCCTTGGGACAGAGGGACGAGCAGTACTTC
CASSPLGQRDEQYF
>TRBD1|TRBV5-1|once|TRBJ2-7
TGCGCCAGCAGCATAGACAGGGGCTACGAGCAGTACTTC
CASSIDRGYEQYF
>TRBD1|TRBV5-6|-|TRBJ2-1
TGTGCCAGCAGATATACGGGACAGGTTTTTATTTTCAATGAGCAGTTCTTC
CASRYTGQVFIFNEQFF
>-|TRBV5-1|-|TRBJ1-4
TGCGCCAGCAGCTTGGACAGGGAGAGTGAAAAACTGTTTTTT
CASSLDRESEKLFF
>TRBD1|TRBV11-2|-|TRBJ2-4
TGTGCCAGCAGGTTCCGGGACAGAAAAAACATTCAGTACTTC
CASRFRDRKNIQYF